The clone carrying this T cell receptor beta chain was picked up many times. The V end was cut by 8 bases, the J end by 5 bases, with 13 bases between. The CDR3 consists of 12 residues. CDR1 and CDR2 (germline): DFQATT, SNEGSKA (reference sequence). RNA transcripts served as the template for amplifying TCR beta CDR3 regions. First-round RT-PCR targeting the TCR CDR3 was performed with the HTBI primer set. One entry per CDR3 protein, called by TCRdb with MiXCR from the multiplex PCR reads. The sample has around 530,000 distinct CDR3 sequences, approximately 17% seen once; the top ten hold approximately 15%. This specimen comes from a study of T cells in Graves' hyperthyroidism and ophthalmopathy.

The specimen was blood. This receptor was identified in a young woman with Graves' ophthalmopathy. The chain recombines TRBV20-1 with TRBJ2-1; D is possibly TRBD1 (5 bases). CDR3 amino acids: CSSDRSNNEQFF. CDR3 coding DNA: TGCAGTTCCGACAGATCTAACAATGAGCAGTTCTTC.